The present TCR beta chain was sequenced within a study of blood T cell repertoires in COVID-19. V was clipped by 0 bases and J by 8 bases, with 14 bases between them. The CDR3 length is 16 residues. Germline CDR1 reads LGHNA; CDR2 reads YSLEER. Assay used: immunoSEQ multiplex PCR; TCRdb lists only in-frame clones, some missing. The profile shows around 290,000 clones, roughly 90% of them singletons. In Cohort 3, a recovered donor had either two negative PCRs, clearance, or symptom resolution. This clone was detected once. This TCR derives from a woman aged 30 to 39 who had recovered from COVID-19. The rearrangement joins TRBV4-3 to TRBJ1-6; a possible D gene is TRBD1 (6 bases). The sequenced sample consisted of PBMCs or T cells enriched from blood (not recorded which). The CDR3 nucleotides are TGCGCCAGCAGCCAAGACCAAACAGGGAATTATTCACCCCTCCACTTT. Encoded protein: CASSQDQTGNYSPLHF.